A selection of T cell receptor beta chains follows, all from one sample in a study of blood T cell repertoires in COVID-19. Clones were sequenced by immunoSEQ multiplex PCR, and TCRdb holds only the in-frame ones, with some missing. This sample has approximately 50,000 clones, with roughly 85% found just once. Source material: peripheral blood. These receptors were collected from a human donor in a cohort sampled during active COVID-19. The CDR3 runs from the conserved cysteine through the conserved F or W. Each record gives: D gene, clone size, V gene, J gene, CDR3 DNA, CDR3 protein. D genes are given only for firm matches. Clone size, where shown, is once, few, many, or a class for clones that have expanded.

d_call: NA; clone_size: NA; v_call: TRBV27; j_call: TRBJ1-2; cdr3_nt: TGTGCCAGCAGTTTTAGTGCTAACTATGGCTACACCTTC; cdr3_aa: CASSFSANYGYTF
d_call: NA; clone_size: NA; v_call: TRBV29-1; j_call: TRBJ1-1; cdr3_nt: TGCAGCGTTATGACAGCAGGGGCTTTCTTT; cdr3_aa: CSVMTAGAFF
d_call: TRBD2; clone_size: once; v_call: TRBV20-1; j_call: TRBJ2-3; cdr3_nt: TGCAGTGCTAGTACCCAGGGACTAGCGAGAGATACGCAGTATTTT; cdr3_aa: CSASTQGLARDTQYF
d_call: NA; clone_size: NA; v_call: TRBV2; j_call: TRBJ1-2; cdr3_nt: TGTGCCAGCAGTGCCACAGTGACGTTGAACTATGGCTACACCTTC; cdr3_aa: CASSATVTLNYGYTF
d_call: NA; clone_size: NA; v_call: TRBV4-3; j_call: TRBJ2-5; cdr3_nt: TGCGCCAGCAGCCTTAGCTTGCCCTCACAAGAGACCCAGTACTTC; cdr3_aa: CASSLSLPSQETQYF
d_call: TRBD1; clone_size: NA; v_call: TRBV10-3; j_call: TRBJ2-5; cdr3_nt: TGTGCCATCACAGGGGGCTCGGGCGAGACCCAGTACTTC; cdr3_aa: CAITGGSGETQYF
d_call: TRBD1; clone_size: many; v_call: TRBV6-5; j_call: TRBJ1-2; cdr3_nt: TGTGCCAGCAGAAGGACAGGGGGCGTCTACTATGGCTACACCTTC; cdr3_aa: CASRRTGGVYYGYTF
d_call: NA; clone_size: NA; v_call: TRBV19; j_call: TRBJ2-3; cdr3_nt: TGTGCCAGTAGTAGTCAGGGTCCATGGGATACGCAGTATTTT; cdr3_aa: CASSSQGPWDTQYF
d_call: NA; clone_size: NA; v_call: TRBV29-1; j_call: TRBJ2-1; cdr3_nt: TGCAGCGACAGCCACGGCTACAATGAGCAGTTCTTC; cdr3_aa: CSDSHGYNEQFF
d_call: NA; clone_size: NA; v_call: TRBV18; j_call: TRBJ2-7; cdr3_nt: TGTGCCAGCTCACCACCGCTAGCGACGGGGGAGCAGTACTTC; cdr3_aa: CASSPPLATGEQYF
d_call: NA; clone_size: NA; v_call: TRBV4-2; j_call: TRBJ1-2; cdr3_nt: TGTGCCAGCAGCCAAGATCTAAACCCCTATGGCTACACCTTC; cdr3_aa: CASSQDLNPYGYTF
d_call: TRBD2; clone_size: NA; v_call: TRBV5-1; j_call: TRBJ2-7; cdr3_nt: TGCGCCAGCAGCCCATCGGGACTAGCGGGGAACTACGAGCAGTACTTC; cdr3_aa: CASSPSGLAGNYEQYF